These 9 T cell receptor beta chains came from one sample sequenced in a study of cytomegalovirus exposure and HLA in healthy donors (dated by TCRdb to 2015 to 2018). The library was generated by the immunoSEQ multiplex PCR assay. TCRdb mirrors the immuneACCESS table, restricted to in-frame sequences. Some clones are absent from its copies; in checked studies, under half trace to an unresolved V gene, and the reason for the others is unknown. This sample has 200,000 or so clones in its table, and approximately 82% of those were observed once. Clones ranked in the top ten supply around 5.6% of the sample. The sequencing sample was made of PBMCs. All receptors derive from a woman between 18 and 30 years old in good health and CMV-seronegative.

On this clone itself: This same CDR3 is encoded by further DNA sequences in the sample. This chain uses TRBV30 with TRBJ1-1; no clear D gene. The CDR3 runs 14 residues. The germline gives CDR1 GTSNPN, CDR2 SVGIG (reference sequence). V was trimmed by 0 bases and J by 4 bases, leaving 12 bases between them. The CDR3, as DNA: TGTGCCTGGAGTGTACCGTCACAGCGCACTGAAGCTTTCTTT. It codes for CAWSVPSQRTEAFF.

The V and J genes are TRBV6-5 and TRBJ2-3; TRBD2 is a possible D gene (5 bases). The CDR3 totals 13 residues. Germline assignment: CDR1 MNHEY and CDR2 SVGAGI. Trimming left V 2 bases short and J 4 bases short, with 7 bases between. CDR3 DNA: TGTGCCAGCAGTTACCCCGGGGCAGATACGCAGTATTTT. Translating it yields CASSYPGADTQYF.

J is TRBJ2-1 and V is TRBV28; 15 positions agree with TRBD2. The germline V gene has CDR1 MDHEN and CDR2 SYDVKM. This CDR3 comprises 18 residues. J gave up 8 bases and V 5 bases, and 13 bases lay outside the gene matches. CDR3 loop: CASSPSGLAGGSWDEQFF. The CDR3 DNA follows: TGTGCCAGCAGTCCCTCGGGACTAGCGGGGGGATCCTGGGATGAGCAGTTCTTC.

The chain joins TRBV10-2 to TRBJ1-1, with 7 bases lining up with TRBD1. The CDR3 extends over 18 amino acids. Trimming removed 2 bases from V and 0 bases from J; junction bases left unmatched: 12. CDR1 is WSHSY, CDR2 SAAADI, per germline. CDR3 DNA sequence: TGCGCCAGCAGTGAGAGAGTACAGGGGATTTCGATGAACACTGAAGCTTTCTTT. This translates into CASSERVQGISMNTEAFF.

This chain's CDR3 is CASSEALLSRTEAFF. The DNA for the CDR3 is TGTGCCAGCAGTGAAGCGCTTCTGAGTCGAACAGAAGCTTTCTTT. The chain joins TRBV6-1 to TRBJ1-1; D gene ambiguous. Trimming stripped 0 bases from V and 8 bases from J, with 16 bases between. CDR3 length: 15 amino acids. Germline V gene data show CDR1 as MNHNS and CDR2 as SASEGT.

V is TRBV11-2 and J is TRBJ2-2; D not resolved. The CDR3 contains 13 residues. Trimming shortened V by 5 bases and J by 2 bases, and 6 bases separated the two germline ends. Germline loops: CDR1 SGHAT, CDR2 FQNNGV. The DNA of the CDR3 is TGTGCCAGCAGCCCTAGTAACACCGGGGAGCTGTTTTTT. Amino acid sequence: CASSPSNTGELFF.

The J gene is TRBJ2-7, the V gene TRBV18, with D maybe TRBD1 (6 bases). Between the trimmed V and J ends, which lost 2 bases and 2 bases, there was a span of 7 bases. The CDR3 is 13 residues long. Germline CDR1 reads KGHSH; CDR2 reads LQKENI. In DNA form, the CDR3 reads TGTGCCAGCTCACCAGAGGGGGCCTACGAGCAGTACTTC. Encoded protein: CASSPEGAYEQYF.

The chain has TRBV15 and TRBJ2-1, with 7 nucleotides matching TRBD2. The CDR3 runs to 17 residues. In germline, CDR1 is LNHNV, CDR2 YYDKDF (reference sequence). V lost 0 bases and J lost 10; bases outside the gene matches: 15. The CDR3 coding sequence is TGTGCCACCAGCAGAGATCAGTCCCCTAGCGGAGGAAGAGAGCAGTTCTTC. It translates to CATSRDQSPSGGREQFF.

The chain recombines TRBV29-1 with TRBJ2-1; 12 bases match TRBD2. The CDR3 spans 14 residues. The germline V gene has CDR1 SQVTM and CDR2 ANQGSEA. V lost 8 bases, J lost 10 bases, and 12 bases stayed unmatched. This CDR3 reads CSSRASGGAGEQFF. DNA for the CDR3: TGCAGCTCAAGGGCTAGCGGGGGGGCCGGGGAGCAGTTCTTC.